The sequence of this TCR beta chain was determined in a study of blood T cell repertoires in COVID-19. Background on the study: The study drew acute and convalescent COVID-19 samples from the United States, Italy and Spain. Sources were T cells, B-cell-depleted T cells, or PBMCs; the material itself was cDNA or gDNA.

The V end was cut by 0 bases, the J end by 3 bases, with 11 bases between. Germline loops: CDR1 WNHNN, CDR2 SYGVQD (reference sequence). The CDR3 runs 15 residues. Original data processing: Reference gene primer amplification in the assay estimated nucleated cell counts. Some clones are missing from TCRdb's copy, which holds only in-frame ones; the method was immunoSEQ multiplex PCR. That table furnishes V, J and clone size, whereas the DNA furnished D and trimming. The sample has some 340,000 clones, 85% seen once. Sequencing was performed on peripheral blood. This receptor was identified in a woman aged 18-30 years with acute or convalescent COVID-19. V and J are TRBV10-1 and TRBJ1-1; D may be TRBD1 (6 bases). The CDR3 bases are TGCGCCAGCAGTGAGTCGACAGGAGGTTACACTGAAGCTTTCTTT. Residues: CASSESTGGYTEAFF.